These T cell receptor beta chains were read from a single sample in a study of CD8+CD57+ T cells in acquired aplastic anemia. TCRdb called the reads again in MiXCR, with one record for every CDR3 protein. The sample yields 200,000 or so distinct CDR3 sequences, about three fifths seen once. Sequencing was performed on sorted CD4+, CD8+, or CD8+CD57+ T cells (not recorded which) from PBMCs. These TCRs come from a human donor with severe aplastic anemia or a healthy control (not recorded which). CDR3s include the opening cysteine and the closing phenylalanine or tryptophan. The D gene is left open where the match is weak. Not all rows give a size; the values are once, few, many and, for expanded clones, a class.

abundance	d_gene	len	v_gene	j_gene	CDR3nt	CDR3aa
NA	NA	13	TRBV6-6	TRBJ2-7	TGTGCCAGCAGTTACACGAATGGGGACGAGCAGTACTTC	CASSYTNGDEQYF
many	NA	16	TRBV9	TRBJ2-1	TGTGCCAGCAGCTCAGGGGGGGACGGAGTATACAATGAGCAGTTCTTC	CASSSGGDGVYNEQFF
NA	TRBD2	16	TRBV7-2	TRBJ2-7	TGTGCCAGCAGCAGGGGGACTAGCGGGGGGGCCTACGAGCAGTACTTC	CASSRGTSGGAYEQYF
NA	NA	15	TRBV7-3	TRBJ1-2	TGTGCCAGCAGCTTATATTTGGGGAATCCACGTGGCTACACCTTC	CASSLYLGNPRGYTF
many	NA	13	TRBV9	TRBJ2-3	TGTGCCAGCAGCCCTTACCAGTTAGATACGCAGTATTTT	CASSPYQLDTQYF
NA	TRBD1	13	TRBV20-1	TRBJ1-5	TGCAGTGCCTGGGACAGGGGAAATCAGCCCCAGCATTTT	CSAWDRGNQPQHF
NA	NA	13	TRBV10-1	TRBJ2-5	TGTGCCATCAGACCTGTGGCGGGAGAGACCCAGTACTTC	CAIRPVAGETQYF
many	TRBD1	12	TRBV27	TRBJ2-7	TGTGCCAGCAGTCCGATGGGGGACAGGCAGTACTTC	CASSPMGDRQYF
NA	NA	15	TRBV6-1	TRBJ2-7	TGTGCCAGCAGTGGGGTCCTGGGGGGAACCTACGAGCAGTACTTC	CASSGVLGGTYEQYF
few	TRBD1	14	TRBV29-1	TRBJ1-1	TGCAGCGTTGCGACAGGGGGATTTAACACTGAAGCTTTCTTT	CSVATGGFNTEAFF
NA	TRBD1	13	TRBV20-1	TRBJ2-7	TGCAGTGCCTGGGGACAGGCCACCTACGAGCAGTACTTC	CSAWGQATYEQYF
NA	TRBD1	15	TRBV7-2	TRBJ1-6	TGTGCCAGCAGGAGGACAGGATCGAATAATTCACCCCTCCACTTT	CASRRTGSNNSPLHF
NA	NA	16	TRBV12-3/TRBV12-4	TRBJ1-2	TGTGCCAGCAGTCTCATCCCAGGTCTGGGAAGAAATGGCTACACCTTC	CASSLIPGLGRNGYTF
NA	NA	14	TRBV2	TRBJ1-2	TGTGCCAGCAGTGAACAGGGACAAGGGGGTGGCTACACCTTC	CASSEQGQGGGYTF
NA	NA	15	TRBV10-3	TRBJ2-1	TGTGCCATCAGTGAGAGGGACACAGCCTACAATGAGCAGTTCTTC	CAISERDTAYNEQFF
NA	TRBD2	15	TRBV20-1	TRBJ2-3	TGCAGTGCTATTGCTAGCGGGGATAGCACAGATACGCAGTATTTT	CSAIASGDSTDTQYF
once	TRBD2	15	TRBV7-9	TRBJ2-1	TGTGCCAGCAGCGAAATAGCGGGGTCCTACAATGAGCAGTTCTTC	CASSEIAGSYNEQFF
many	NA	15	TRBV5-8	TRBJ2-3	TGTGCCAGCAGCTTGGTCAGGGGTGGCACAGATACGCAGTATTTT	CASSLVRGGTDTQYF
NA	TRBD1	15	TRBV20-1	TRBJ2-7	TGCAGTGCTAGAAGCCTTAGGACAGGAGGATACGAGCAGTACTTC	CSARSLRTGGYEQYF
NA	NA	16	TRBV5-4	TRBJ1-6	TGTGCCAGCAGCTCAATGGGGGGTGTAGATAATTCACCCCTCCACTTT	CASSSMGGVDNSPLHF
NA	NA	11	TRBV7-9	TRBJ2-1	TGTGCCAGCAGCTTGGACCTCGGTTTTTTCTTC	CASSLDLGFFF
NA	NA	13	TRBV7-3	TRBJ2-1	TGTGCCAGCAGCTTATACGGGATGAAGGAGCAGCTCTTC	CASSLYGMKEQLF
NA	NA	15	TRBV28	TRBJ2-2	TGTGCCAGCAGTTTAGAGACACCGAACACCGGGGAGCTGTTTTTT	CASSLETPNTGELFF
NA	TRBD2	14	TRBV20-1	TRBJ2-5	TGCAGTGCAAAGACTAGCGGGAGAGGGGAGACCCAGTACTTC	CSAKTSGRGETQYF
NA	NA	13	TRBV29-1	TRBJ2-7	TGCAGCGTTGACCGGATAGGGCATGACGAGCAGTACTTC	CSVDRIGHDEQYF
NA	NA	14	TRBV7-2	TRBJ2-3	TGTGCCAGCAGCTTAGCGGGGGGCGAAGATACGCAGTATTTT	CASSLAGGEDTQYF
few	NA	14	TRBV20-1	TRBJ2-1	TGCAGTGCTAGTCCGGTGAGCTCCTACAATGAGCAGTTCTTC	CSASPVSSYNEQFF
NA	NA	15	TRBV7-2	TRBJ2-5	TGTGCCAGCCTCAGCGATATTGCCAGATCGGAGACCCAGTACTTC	CASLSDIARSETQYF
NA	TRBD1	14	TRBV29-1	TRBJ1-1	TGCAGCGTTTCGGGACAGGGGGGTTGGACTGAAGCTTTCTTT	CSVSGQGGWTEAFF
NA	NA	15	TRBV20-1	TRBJ2-3	TGCAGTGCTAGAGATCAGGGGGGACGCACAGATACGCAGTATTTT	CSARDQGGRTDTQYF
NA	TRBD1	14	TRBV19	TRBJ2-1	TGTGCCACCGACTTGACAGGGGGCTACAATGGGCAGTTCTTC	CATDLTGGYNGQFF
few	TRBD2	18	TRBV25-1	TRBJ2-1	TGTGCCAGCAGCCCGGGACTAGCGGGAGAATTGTCCTACAATGAGCAGTTCTTC	CASSPGLAGELSYNEQFF
few	NA	14	TRBV18	TRBJ2-7	TGTGCCAGCTCACCCAGGGACCACACCTACGAGCAGTACTTC	CASSPRDHTYEQYF
NA	NA	11	TRBV10-1	TRBJ2-3	TGCGCCACCTCCCAGGGAGATACGCAGTATTTT	CATSQGDTQYF
NA	NA	14	TRBV10-3	TRBJ2-2	TGTGCCATCAGTGATGGAGATACCACCGGGGAGCTGTTTTTT	CAISDGDTTGELFF
NA	TRBD2	14	TRBV10-3	TRBJ2-5	TGTGCCACAGGACTAGCGGGGCAGGGGGAGACCCAGTACTTC	CATGLAGQGETQYF
NA	NA	14	TRBV20-1	TRBJ2-7	TGCAGTGCCAGCCGGGACGGTGTCTTCTACGAGCAGTACTTC	CSASRDGVFYEQYF
NA	NA	15	TRBV12-3/TRBV12-4	TRBJ2-7	TGTGCCAGCAGTCCTGGTGGGCCGTTTTGGGACGAGCAGTACTTC	CASSPGGPFWDEQYF
NA	NA	11	TRBV12-3/TRBV12-4	TRBJ2-5	TGTGCCAGCAGTTCTGCAGAGACCCAGTACTTC	CASSSAETQYF
NA	NA	16	TRBV14	TRBJ1-2	TGTGCCAGCAGCCAAGGAATCAGGGGAGTTGACTATGGCTACACCTTC	CASSQGIRGVDYGYTF
few	TRBD1	15	TRBV6-4	TRBJ1-1	TGTGCCATCGACGAACAGGGGGATCCGAACACTGAAGCTTTCTTT	CAIDEQGDPNTEAFF
NA	NA	15	TRBV19	TRBJ1-1	TGTTCCAGTAGTATCAGAGGGCAGCGTGATACTGAAGCTTTCTTT	CSSSIRGQRDTEAFF